Listed here is a single TCR beta chain. The antigen this receptor binds is unknown. Per-nucleotide qualities are absent, and no much larger clonotype sits a single base away. The germline V gene supplies CDR1 SGHRS and CDR2 YFSETQ. The CDR3 contains 15 residues, cysteine and phenylalanine counted. Of all the DNA, just the CDR3 is kept, 45 bases in frame from base 1. V has 4 bases trimmed and J has 3 bases trimmed; junction bases matching no gene number 7. The data were taken from a study of post-analysis software for immune sequencing data (dated by TCRdb to between 2015 and 2016). As for the study more broadly: Recorded disease courses included relapsing-remitting, secondary progressive and progressive-relapsing multiple sclerosis, with some patients lacking subtype annotation. The multiple sclerosis patient repertoires were compared with 11 previously published healthy control repertoires from donors aged 6 to 25 years. A subset of samples was prepared in parallel using single-end sample barcoding, then pooled and co-amplified after Illumina adapter ligation. Study-wide findings and limitations: The multiple sclerosis patient group was slightly younger than the control group. Significantly lower normalized Chao1 diversity was found in multiple sclerosis patients than in controls, suggesting substantial peripheral T-cell clonal expansion. Patients showed significantly higher frequencies than controls for about 5 TRBV segments, among them TRBV5-6, TRBV5-1 and TRBV20-1. Strong co-clustering of samples prepared in the same batch was shown by direct clustering with F measure, prompting a batch-effect correction.

To demonstrate the VDJtools post-analysis software, the study profiled TCR beta repertoires from the peripheral blood of about 13 young patients with multiple sclerosis. The patients with multiple sclerosis were children and adolescents between about 6 and 17 years of age. Library construction relied on PCR. The run used an Illumina HiSeq 2500. To reduce PCR and sequencing biases, unique molecular identifiers were incorporated into the TCR beta cDNA libraries. Around 500,000 cDNA molecules were obtained for every 1 to 10 million input T cells, so each molecule roughly corresponded to one T cell. The patient libraries were prepared and sequenced with the same protocol used for the earlier healthy control dataset. Samples belonging to the same batch were prepared together, multiplexed and sequenced on a shared HiSeq lane. Per the authors' processing: MIGEC handled the raw barcoded reads, throwing out single-read molecular identifier groups before consensus assembly and CDR3 extraction. Clonotype tables were post-analysed with VDJtools, and diversity was normalized by down-sampling all datasets to the smallest sample size. In repertoire overlap clustering, CDR3 amino acid sequences, but not nucleotide sequences, were matched to correct batch-related cross-sample contamination. TCRdb reran the public reads through fastp at Q25 and MiXCR, keeping productive beta chains. For every CDR3 protein sequence, its rows merge into one entry that carries the most common genes and DNA. TCRdb, rather than the study authors, made the V and J calls. The sample table holds 740,000 or so distinct CDR3 sequences, of which 53% were seen once. Over 4% of the sample lies in the top ten.

Material for sequencing was blood. This receptor was obtained from a girl between 10 and 17 years old with multiple sclerosis. The sequence is built from TRBV5-1 and TRBJ2-7, with 10 junctional bases fitting TRBD2. The bases read TGCGCCAGCAGCCCCCCGGGACTAGCGAACTACGAGCAGTACTTC. Translated, this gives CASSPPGLANYEQYF.